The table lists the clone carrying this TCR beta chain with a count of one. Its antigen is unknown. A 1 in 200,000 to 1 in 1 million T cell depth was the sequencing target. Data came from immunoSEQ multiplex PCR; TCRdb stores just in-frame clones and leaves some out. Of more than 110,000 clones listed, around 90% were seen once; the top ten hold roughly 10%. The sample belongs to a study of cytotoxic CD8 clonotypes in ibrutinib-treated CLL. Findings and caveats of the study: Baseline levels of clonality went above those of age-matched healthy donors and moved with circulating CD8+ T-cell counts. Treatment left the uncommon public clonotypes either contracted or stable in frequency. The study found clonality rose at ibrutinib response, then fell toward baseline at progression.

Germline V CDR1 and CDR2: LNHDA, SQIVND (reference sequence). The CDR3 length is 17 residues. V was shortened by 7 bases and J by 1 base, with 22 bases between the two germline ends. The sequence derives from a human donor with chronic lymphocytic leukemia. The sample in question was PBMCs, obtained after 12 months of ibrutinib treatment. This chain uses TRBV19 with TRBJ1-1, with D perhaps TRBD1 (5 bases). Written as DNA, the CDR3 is TGTGCCAGTATGTCGGAACGTTGGAGACAGACGAACACTGAAGCTTTCTTT. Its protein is CASMSERWRQTNTEAFF.